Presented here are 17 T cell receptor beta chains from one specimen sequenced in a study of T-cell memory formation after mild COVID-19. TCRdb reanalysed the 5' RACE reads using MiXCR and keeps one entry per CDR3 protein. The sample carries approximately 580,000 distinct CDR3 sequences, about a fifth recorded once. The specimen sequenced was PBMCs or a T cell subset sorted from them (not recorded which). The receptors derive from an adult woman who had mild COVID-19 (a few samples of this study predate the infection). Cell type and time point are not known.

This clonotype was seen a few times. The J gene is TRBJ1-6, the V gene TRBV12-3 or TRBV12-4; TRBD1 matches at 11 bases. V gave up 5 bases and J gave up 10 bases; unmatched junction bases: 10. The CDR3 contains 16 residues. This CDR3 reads CASSGQGALIGSPLHF. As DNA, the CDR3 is TGTGCCAGCAGTGGACAGGGGGCATTGATAGGATCACCCCTCCACTTT.

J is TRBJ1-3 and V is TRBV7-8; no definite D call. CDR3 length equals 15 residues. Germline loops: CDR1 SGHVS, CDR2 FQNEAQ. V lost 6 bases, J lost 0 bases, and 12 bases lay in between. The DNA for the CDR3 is TGTGCCAGCAGATCGTATTCGGCCTCTGGAAACACCATATATTTT. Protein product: CASRSYSASGNTIYF.

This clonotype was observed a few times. In nucleotides, the CDR3 is TGTGCCAGCGCGGGAGCAGGAAACACTGAAGCTTTCTTT. This sequence encodes CASAGAGNTEAFF. The rearrangement uses TRBV7-9 and TRBJ1-1; no definite D call. The CDR3 extends over 13 amino acids. Germline lookup yields CDR1 SEHNR and CDR2 FQNEAQ (reference sequence). Trimming left V 8 bases short and J 2 bases short, with 12 bases between.

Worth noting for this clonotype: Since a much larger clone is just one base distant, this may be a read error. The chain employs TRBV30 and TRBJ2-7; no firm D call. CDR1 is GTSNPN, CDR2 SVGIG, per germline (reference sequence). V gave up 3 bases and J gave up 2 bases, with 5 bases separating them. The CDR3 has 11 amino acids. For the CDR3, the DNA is TGTGCCTGGAGACAAACCTACGAGCAGTACTTC. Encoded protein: CAWRQTYEQYF.

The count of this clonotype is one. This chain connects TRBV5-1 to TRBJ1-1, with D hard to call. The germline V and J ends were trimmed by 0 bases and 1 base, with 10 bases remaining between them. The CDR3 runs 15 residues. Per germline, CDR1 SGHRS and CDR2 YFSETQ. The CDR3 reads CASSLGLFENTEAFF. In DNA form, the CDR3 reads TGCGCCAGCAGCTTGGGGTTGTTCGAGAACACTGAAGCTTTCTTT.

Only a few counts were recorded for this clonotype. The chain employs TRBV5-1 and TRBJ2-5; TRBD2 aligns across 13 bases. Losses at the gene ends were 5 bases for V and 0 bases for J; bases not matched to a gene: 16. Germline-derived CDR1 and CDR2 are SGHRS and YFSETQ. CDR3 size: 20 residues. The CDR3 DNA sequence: TGCGCCAGCAGGCGGGCCGGACTAGCGGGGGCCTGGGGCCACCAAGAGACCCAGTACTTC. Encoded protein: CASRRAGLAGAWGHQETQYF.

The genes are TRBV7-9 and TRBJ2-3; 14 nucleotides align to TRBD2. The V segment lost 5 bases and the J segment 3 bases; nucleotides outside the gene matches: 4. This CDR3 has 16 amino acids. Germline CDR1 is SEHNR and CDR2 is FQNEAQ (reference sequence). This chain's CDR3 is CASSVTSGGATDTQYF. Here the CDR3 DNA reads TGTGCCAGCAGCGTGACTAGCGGGGGGGCTACAGATACGCAGTATTTT.

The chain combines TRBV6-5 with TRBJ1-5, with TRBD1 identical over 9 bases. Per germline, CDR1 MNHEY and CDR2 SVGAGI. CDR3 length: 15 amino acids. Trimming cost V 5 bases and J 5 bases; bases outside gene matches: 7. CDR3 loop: CASSLYRGRDQPQHF. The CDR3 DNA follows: TGTGCCAGCAGTCTCTACAGGGGGCGGGATCAGCCCCAGCATTTT.

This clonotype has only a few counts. The DNA of the CDR3 is TGTGCCAGCAGTTACTACGGGGACCTTAGGATAAACATTCAGTACTTC. Translated, it gives CASSYYGDLRINIQYF. This chain uses TRBV28 with TRBJ2-4; D could derive from TRBD1 or TRBD2 (5 bases each). Germline V gene sequence: CDR1 MDHEN, CDR2 SYDVKM. The length of the CDR3 is 16 residues. V was trimmed by 4 bases and J by 6 bases, leaving 19 bases between them.

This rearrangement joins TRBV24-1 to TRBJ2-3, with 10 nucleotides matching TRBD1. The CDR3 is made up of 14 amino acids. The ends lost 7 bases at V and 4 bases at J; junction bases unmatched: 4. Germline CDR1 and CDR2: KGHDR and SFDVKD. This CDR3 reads CATRGQGRADTQYF. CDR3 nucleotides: TGTGCCACCAGGGGACAGGGGAGGGCAGATACGCAGTATTTT.

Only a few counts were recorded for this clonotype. The DNA for the CDR3 is TGTGCCAGCAGTTTATCATCCGACTTTGGGACCCAGTACTTC. As protein: CASSLSSDFGTQYF. The chain joins TRBV12-3 or TRBV12-4 to TRBJ2-5; no clear D gene. The CDR3 length is 14 residues. V was pared by 2 bases and J by 7 bases, with 14 bases between.

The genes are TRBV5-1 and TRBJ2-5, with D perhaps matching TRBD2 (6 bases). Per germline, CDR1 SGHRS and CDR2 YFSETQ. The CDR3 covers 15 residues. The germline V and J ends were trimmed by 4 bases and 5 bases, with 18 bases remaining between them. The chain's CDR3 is CASSPGLTLAETQYF. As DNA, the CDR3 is TGCGCCAGCAGCCCGGGACTTACCCTTGCGGAGACCCAGTACTTC.

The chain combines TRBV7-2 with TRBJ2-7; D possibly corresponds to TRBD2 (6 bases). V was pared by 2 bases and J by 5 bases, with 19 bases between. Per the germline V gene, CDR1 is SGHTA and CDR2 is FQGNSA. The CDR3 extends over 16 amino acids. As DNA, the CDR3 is TGTGCCAGCAGCTTATACGGCGGGGTATCCCCCCACGAGCAGTACTTC. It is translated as CASSLYGGVSPHEQYF.

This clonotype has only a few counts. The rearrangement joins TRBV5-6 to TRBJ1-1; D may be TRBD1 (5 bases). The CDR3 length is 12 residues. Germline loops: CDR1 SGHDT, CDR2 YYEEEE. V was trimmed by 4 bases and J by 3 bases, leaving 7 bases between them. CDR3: CASSMGDTEAFF. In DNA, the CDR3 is TGTGCCAGCAGCATGGGGGACACTGAAGCTTTCTTT.

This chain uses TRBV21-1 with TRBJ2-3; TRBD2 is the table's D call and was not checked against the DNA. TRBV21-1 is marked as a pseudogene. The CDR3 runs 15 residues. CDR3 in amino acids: CASSPPPCSGDTQYF. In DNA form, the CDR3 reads TGTGCCAGCAGCCCTCCTCCGTGTAGCGGTGATACGCAGTATTTT.

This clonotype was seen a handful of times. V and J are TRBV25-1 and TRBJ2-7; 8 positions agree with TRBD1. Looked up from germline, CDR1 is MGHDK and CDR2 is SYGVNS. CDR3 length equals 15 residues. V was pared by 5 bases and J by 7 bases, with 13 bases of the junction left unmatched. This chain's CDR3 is CASSYPAGQGWEQYF. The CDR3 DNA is TGTGCCAGCAGTTACCCTGCCGGACAGGGATGGGAGCAGTACTTC.

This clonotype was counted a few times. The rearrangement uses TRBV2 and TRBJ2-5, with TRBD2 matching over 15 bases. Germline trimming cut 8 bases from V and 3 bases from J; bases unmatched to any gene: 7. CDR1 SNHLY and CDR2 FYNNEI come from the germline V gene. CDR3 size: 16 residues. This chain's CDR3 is CASLRTSGRAEETQYF. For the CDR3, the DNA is TGTGCCAGCTTGCGGACTAGCGGGAGGGCCGAAGAGACCCAGTACTTC.